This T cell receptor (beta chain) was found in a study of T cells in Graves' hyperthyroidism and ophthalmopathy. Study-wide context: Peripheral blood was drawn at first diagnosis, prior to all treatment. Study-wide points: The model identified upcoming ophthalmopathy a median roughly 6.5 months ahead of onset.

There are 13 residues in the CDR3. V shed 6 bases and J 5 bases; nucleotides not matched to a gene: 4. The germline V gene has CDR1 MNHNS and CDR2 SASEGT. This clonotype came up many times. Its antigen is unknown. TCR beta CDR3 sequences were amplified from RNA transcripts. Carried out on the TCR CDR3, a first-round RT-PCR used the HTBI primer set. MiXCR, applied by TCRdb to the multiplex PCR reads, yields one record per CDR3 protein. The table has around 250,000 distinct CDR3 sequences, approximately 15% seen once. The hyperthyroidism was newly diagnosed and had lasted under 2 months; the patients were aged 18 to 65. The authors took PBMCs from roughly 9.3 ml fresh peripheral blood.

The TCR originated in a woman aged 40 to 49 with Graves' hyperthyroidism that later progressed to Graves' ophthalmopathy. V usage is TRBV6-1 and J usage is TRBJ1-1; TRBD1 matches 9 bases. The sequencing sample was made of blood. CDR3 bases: TGTGCCAGCAGACCGACAGGGGGGACTGAAGCTTTCTTT. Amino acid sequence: CASRPTGGTEAFF.